The rows below give T cell receptor beta chains drawn from one sample of a study of CD8+CD57+ T cells in acquired aplastic anemia. Each CDR3 protein is one row after TCRdb ran MiXCR on the reads. This sample yields under 200,000 distinct CDR3 sequences, of which roughly 43% are seen a single time; less than 3% belongs to the top ten. Sequenced: sorted CD4+, CD8+, or CD8+CD57+ T cells (not recorded which) from PBMCs. Receptor source: a human donor with aplastic anemia. Each CDR3 is given with its conserved first and last residue. D genes are given only for firm matches. Not all rows give a size; the values are once, few, many and, for expanded clones, a class.

J gene: TRBJ2-7; clone size: many; D gene: TRBD2; V gene: TRBV20-1; CDR3 protein: CSARAPPAGSSYEQYF; CDR3 DNA: TGCAGTGCTAGAGCCCCCCCAGCGGGGAGCTCCTACGAGCAGTACTTC
J gene: TRBJ2-2; clone size: many; D gene: .; V gene: TRBV20-1; CDR3 protein: CSARFAGSGVVGELFF; CDR3 DNA: TGCAGTGCTAGATTCGCTGGGTCTGGGGTCGTCGGGGAGCTGTTTTTT
J gene: TRBJ2-1; clone size: few; D gene: TRBD2; V gene: TRBV19; CDR3 protein: CASSPKGGTSGDSYNEQFF; CDR3 DNA: TGTGCCAGTAGCCCCAAAGGGGGGACTAGCGGAGACTCCTACAATGAGCAGTTCTTC
J gene: TRBJ2-1; clone size: many; D gene: TRBD2; V gene: TRBV12-5; CDR3 protein: CASGLPTLAGFGNEQFF; CDR3 DNA: TGTGCTAGTGGTTTGCCCACACTAGCGGGGTTCGGCAATGAGCAGTTCTTC
J gene: TRBJ2-7; clone size: .; D gene: .; V gene: TRBV19; CDR3 protein: CASSRSGSYEQYF; CDR3 DNA: TGTGCCAGTAGTAGGTCTGGTTCCTACGAGCAGTACTTC
J gene: TRBJ2-7; clone size: few; D gene: .; V gene: TRBV2; CDR3 protein: CASSGNSVTYEQYF; CDR3 DNA: TGTGCCAGCAGTGGGAATAGTGTCACCTACGAGCAGTACTTC
J gene: TRBJ1-4; clone size: many; D gene: TRBD1; V gene: TRBV19; CDR3 protein: CASSMGQGGNEKLFF; CDR3 DNA: TGTGCCAGTAGTATGGGACAGGGCGGGAATGAAAAACTGTTTTTT
J gene: TRBJ2-7; clone size: .; D gene: TRBD1; V gene: TRBV10-3; CDR3 protein: CASSQTGTGTEQYF; CDR3 DNA: TGTGCCAGCAGCCAAACCGGGACAGGGACCGAGCAGTACTTC
J gene: TRBJ2-1; clone size: once; D gene: .; V gene: TRBV25-1; CDR3 protein: CASKGQGPYNEQFF; CDR3 DNA: TGTGCCAGCAAGGGGCAGGGCCCCTACAATGAGCAGTTCTTC
J gene: TRBJ2-3; clone size: .; D gene: TRBD1; V gene: TRBV15; CDR3 protein: CATSPQGAATDTQYF; CDR3 DNA: TGTGCCACCAGCCCCCAGGGGGCGGCAACAGATACGCAGTATTTT
J gene: TRBJ1-5; clone size: many; D gene: .; V gene: TRBV5-8; CDR3 protein: CASSLRQDQPQHF; CDR3 DNA: TGTGCCAGCAGCTTACGACAGGATCAGCCCCAGCATTTT
J gene: TRBJ2-5; clone size: many; D gene: .; V gene: TRBV6-1; CDR3 protein: CASRLQETQYF; CDR3 DNA: TGTGCCAGCAGGCTACAAGAGACCCAGTACTTC
J gene: TRBJ2-5; clone size: .; D gene: .; V gene: TRBV10-3; CDR3 protein: CAISAQGGGETQYF; CDR3 DNA: TGTGCCATCAGTGCTCAGGGGGGCGGGGAGACCCAGTACTTC
J gene: TRBJ2-6; clone size: .; D gene: .; V gene: TRBV20-1; CDR3 protein: CSGRPGQARTGANVLTF; CDR3 DNA: TGCAGTGGACGTCCGGGACAAGCTAGAACTGGGGCCAACGTCCTGACTTTC
J gene: TRBJ1-1; clone size: few; D gene: .; V gene: TRBV29-1; CDR3 protein: CSVDLDGYGGAAFF; CDR3 DNA: TGCAGCGTCGACTTGGACGGCTACGGAGGAGCAGCTTTCTTT
J gene: TRBJ2-1; clone size: .; D gene: .; V gene: TRBV2; CDR3 protein: CASSGEGGRGNEQFF; CDR3 DNA: TGTGCCAGCAGTGGGGAGGGCGGCAGGGGCAATGAGCAGTTCTTC